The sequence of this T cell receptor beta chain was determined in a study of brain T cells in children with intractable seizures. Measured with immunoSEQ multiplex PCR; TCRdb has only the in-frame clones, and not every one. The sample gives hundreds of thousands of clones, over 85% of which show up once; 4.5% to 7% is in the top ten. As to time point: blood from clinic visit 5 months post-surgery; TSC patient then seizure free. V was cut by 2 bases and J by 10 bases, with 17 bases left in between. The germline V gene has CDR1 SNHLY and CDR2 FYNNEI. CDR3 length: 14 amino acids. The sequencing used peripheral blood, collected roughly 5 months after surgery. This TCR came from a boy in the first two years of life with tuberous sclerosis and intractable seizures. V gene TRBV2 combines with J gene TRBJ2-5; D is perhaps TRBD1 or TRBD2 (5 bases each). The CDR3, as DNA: TGTGCCAGCAGTGAACGTAAGGGGAGTGGAGACCAGTACTTC. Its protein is CASSERKGSGDQYF. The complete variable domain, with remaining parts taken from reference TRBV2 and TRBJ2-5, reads EPEVTQTPSHQVTQMGQEVILRCVPISNHLYFYWYRQILGQKVEFLVSFYNNEISEKSEIFDDQFSVERPDGSNFTLKIRSTKLEDSAMYFCASSERKGSGDQYFGPGTRLLVL.